These T cell receptor beta chains were read from a single sample in a study of T-cell reconstitution after alpha-beta-depleted transplantation in children. TCRdb passed the PCR reads through MiXCR, listing each CDR3 protein once. The sample includes about 110,000 distinct CDR3 sequences, 9% to 12% seen only once; the top ten take 6.5% to 9.5%. Here the sequenced sample was PBMCs from the stem cell graft donor, taken from the stem cell graft. The receptors stem from a human donor who donated a stem cell graft to a child with acute lymphoblastic leukemia. CDR3s leave out the opening cysteine and the closing phenylalanine or tryptophan. Clone size is shown for a subset of rows, as once, few, many or a class of expanded clone.

>many|TRBV20-1|TRBJ2-1
SARPRDYQDNEQF
>many|TRBV28|TRBJ1-2
ASRGQGVIYGYT
>few|TRBV30|TRBJ1-2
AWRDDVDYGYT
>many|TRBV27|TRBJ1-1
ASSLAGAREAF
>many|TRBV7-2|TRBJ1-5
ASSLGRGERPQH
>many|TRBV19|TRBJ1-1
ASSKDRGGTEAF
>many|TRBV12-3/TRBV12-4|TRBJ2-1
ASSFQPAGESEQF
>many|TRBV10-2|TRBJ2-1
ASREGLADNNEQF
>NA|TRBV6-2/TRBV6-3|TRBJ2-1
ASSYGASTSGSPSNEQF
>many|TRBV7-3|TRBJ2-1
ASSGVGTSAYNEQF
>many|TRBV25-1|TRBJ2-5
ASSEPGTDLDQY
>NA|TRBV19|TRBJ2-1
ASKQESSYNEQF
>many|TRBV5-1|TRBJ2-7
ASSLEGQGIGEQY
>NA|TRBV30|TRBJ2-1
AWSVYGVNEQF
>many|TRBV12-3/TRBV12-4|TRBJ2-1
ASSLAGSPGRKF
>NA|TRBV20-1|TRBJ1-3
SATSPRGDSNTIY
>few|TRBV30|TRBJ2-3
AWDQEDTQY
>many|TRBV25-1|TRBJ2-6
AAFIPGANVLT
>many|TRBV6-2/TRBV6-3|TRBJ1-5
ASSYSPGGGGNQPQH
>few|TRBV11-2|TRBJ2-2
ASSPTGGFTGELF
>many|TRBV6-6|TRBJ2-7
ASSPHSYEQY
>many|TRBV13|TRBJ2-1
ASSLGRNEQF
>many|TRBV6-1|TRBJ2-4
ATRAPKNIQY
>many|TRBV5-1|TRBJ1-1
ASSLAAGMGNTEAF
>many|TRBV5-1|TRBJ2-1
ASSLISGRANEQF
>many|TRBV6-1|TRBJ2-3
ASRQTVLSTDTQY
>many|TRBV5-6|TRBJ1-5
ASSPGQGVQPQH
>many|TRBV5-4|TRBJ1-2
ASSLFLDGYT
>few|TRBV7-2|TRBJ2-5
ASSPGRGAGRGTQY
>many|TRBV7-2|TRBJ1-1
ASSLGVEFEAF
>few|TRBV20-1|TRBJ2-2
SAPTSGTGELF
>many|TRBV12-3/TRBV12-4|TRBJ1-1
ASSFTGGITEAF
>many|TRBV5-1|TRBJ2-5
ASMIGVQETQY
>many|TRBV5-1|TRBJ2-1
ASRRGGGNEQF
>many|TRBV6-5|TRBJ2-5
ASKRGRETQY
>many|TRBV10-2|TRBJ1-5
ASSAQGGGGQPQH
>many|TRBV12-3/TRBV12-4|TRBJ2-3
ASSLRGYGRSTDTQY
>many|TRBV12-3/TRBV12-4|TRBJ1-4
ASSLFGQGNEKLF
>many|TRBV5-1|TRBJ2-2
ASSERETNGELF
>many|TRBV27|TRBJ2-5
ASSPGTGVTQETQY
>many|TRBV5-1|TRBJ2-2
ASSLGQVYTGELF
>NA|TRBV18|TRBJ2-5
ASSPPGPTRGTQY
>NA|TRBV7-2|TRBJ2-7
ASSLYGVEQY
>many|TRBV2|TRBJ2-1
ASRGDGYSYNEQF
>NA|TRBV12-3/TRBV12-4|TRBJ1-6
ASSLYLGGSPLH
>many|TRBV28|TRBJ1-2
ASSFGGGGLGYGYT
>many|TRBV24-1|TRBJ1-2
ATSESTGPLS
>many|TRBV14|TRBJ1-2
ASSPVGQPYIGYT
>many|TRBV20-1|TRBJ2-5
SARDPGGLSQETQY
>many|TRBV4-3|TRBJ1-1
ASSQSGVSTEAF
>many|TRBV10-2|TRBJ2-5
ASRQGAAETQY
>many|TRBV7-2|TRBJ2-3
ASSLGRMTNTQY
>many|TRBV6-2/TRBV6-3|TRBJ2-5
ASSYLPPTSGRSRPQETQY